A single sample gave rise to the 29 T cell receptor beta chains below, sequenced in a study of blood T cell repertoires in COVID-19. Assay used: immunoSEQ multiplex PCR; TCRdb lists only in-frame clones, some missing. Found here are about 130,000 clones, approximately 83% of them singletons; the top ten hold roughly 3%. Sample: peripheral blood. These receptors were taken from a woman older than 75 with acute or convalescent COVID-19.

This chain joins TRBV7-9 and TRBJ2-3, with 7 bases that match TRBD1. V trimming: 4 bases; J trimming: 2 bases; junction bases outside the gene matches: 6. This CDR3 region has 15 residues. Per the germline V gene, CDR1 is SEHNR and CDR2 is FQNEAQ (reference sequence). This chain's CDR3 is CASSSRGTVTDTQYF. The CDR3 DNA follows: TGTGCCAGCAGCTCAAGAGGGACAGTCACAGATACGCAGTATTTT. Together with reference TRBV7-9 and TRBJ2-3, the CDR3 gives the full variable domain: DTGVSQNPRHKITKRGQNVTFRCDPISEHNRLYWYRQTLGQGPEFLTYFQNEAQLEKSRLLSDRFSAERPKGSFSTLEIQRTEQGDSAMYLCASSSRGTVTDTQYFGPGTRLTVL.

The chain employs TRBV30 and TRBJ2-7; perhaps TRBD2 as D (7 bases). The V and J ends lost 4 bases and 0 bases respectively, with 13 bases between them. Germline V lookup: CDR1 GTSNPN, CDR2 SVGIG (reference sequence). The CDR3 consists of 14 residues. In DNA form, the CDR3 reads TGTGCCTGGAATTGGGAGGGGGGCTCCTACGAGCAGTACTTC. Encoded protein: CAWNWEGGSYEQYF.

The chain uses TRBV5-8 and TRBJ2-1, with 8 bases aligning to TRBD2. With 3 bases clipped from V and 3 bases from J, the junction kept 17 bases outside the gene matches. Germline V CDR1 and CDR2: SGHTS, YDEGEE. This CDR3 region has 19 residues. In DNA form, the CDR3 reads TGTGCCAGCAGCTCGCCCCACGCCGTCCTTCTAGCGGGCTACAATGAGCAGTTCTTC. This sequence encodes CASSSPHAVLLAGYNEQFF.

The chain recombines TRBV7-3 with TRBJ2-3; 10 bases fit TRBD1. The CDR3 loop spans 16 amino acids. V gave up 2 bases and J gave up 3 bases; unmatched junction bases: 5. Germline V lookup: CDR1 SGHTA, CDR2 FQGTGA. The CDR3 loop is CASSLGTGVWTDTQYF. CDR3 nucleotide sequence: TGTGCCAGCAGCTTAGGGACAGGGGTATGGACAGATACGCAGTATTTT.

The chain couples TRBV9 to TRBJ1-2; no clear D. The CDR3 spans 13 residues. CDR1 SGDLS and CDR2 YYNGEE come from the germline V gene. The V and J ends lost 0 bases and 4 bases respectively, with 7 bases between them. The CDR3 reads CASSVVASYGYTF. CDR3 bases: TGTGCCAGCAGCGTAGTCGCGTCCTATGGCTACACCTTC.

The CDR3 sequence: CASSPKYLTGTEAFF. The CDR3 nucleotides read TGTGCCAGCAGCCCGAAATATCTAACTGGCACTGAAGCTTTCTTT. V usage is TRBV6-5 and J usage is TRBJ1-1; no clear D gene. Germline V CDR1 and CDR2: MNHEY, SVGAGI. This CDR3 has 15 residues. Trimming removed 6 bases from V and 4 bases from J, with 18 bases in between.

The CDR3 nucleotides are TGTGCCGGTAGCCAGGGTCTTTCAGGTACGCAGTATTTT. Residues: CAGSQGLSGTQYF. This sequence joins TRBV9 and TRBJ2-3, with a possible D match to TRBD1 (5 bases). The germline CDR1 and CDR2 sequences are SGDLS and YYNGEE. CDR3 length equals 13 residues. V gave up 10 bases and J gave up 8 bases, with 20 bases separating them.

This chain links TRBV5-1 with TRBJ1-6; D may be TRBD1 (5 bases). There are 14 residues in the CDR3. With 0 bases removed from V and 6 bases from J, the gap between germline ends came to 7 bases. CDR1 SGHRS and CDR2 YFSETQ come from the germline V gene. CDR3 nucleotide sequence: TGCGCCAGCAGCTTGGGACAGACTAATTCACCCCTCCACTTT. It is translated as CASSLGQTNSPLHF.

This clone appeared a few times. This chain connects TRBV5-1 to TRBJ2-7; the D gene is possibly TRBD2 (6 bases). The germline V gene has CDR1 SGHRS and CDR2 YFSETQ. The ends were cut back, 4 bases at V and 2 bases at J, with 13 bases in the middle. The CDR3 consists of 14 residues. CDR3 loop: CASSTGGGTYEQYF. The CDR3, as DNA: TGCGCCAGCAGCACAGGAGGAGGGACCTACGAGCAGTACTTC.

The chain links TRBV21-1 to TRBJ2-1; the DNA was not compared with TRBD1, the D call given in the table. TRBV21-1 is described as a pseudogene. The CDR3 consists of 16 residues. CDR3 sequence reads: CASSNPRDRFYNEQFF. The CDR3 DNA is TGTGCCAGCAGCAACCCCCGGGACAGATTTTACAATGAGCAGTTCTTC.

The rearrangement joins TRBV10-3 to TRBJ2-3; 7 nucleotides align to TRBD2. Trimming took 6 bases from V and 9 from J; bases not matched to a gene: 9. CDR1 and CDR2 (germline): ENHRY, SYGVKD. The CDR3 has 13 amino acids. The CDR3: CAIRYLSGETQYF. The CDR3 nucleotides read TGTGCCATCAGATACTTAAGCGGGGAAACGCAGTATTTT.

V and J are TRBV7-9 and TRBJ1-2, with 9 bases fitting TRBD1. J lost 7 bases, V lost 5 bases, and 5 bases had no gene match. Germline V lookup: CDR1 SEHNR, CDR2 FQNEAQ (reference sequence). This CDR3 has 13 residues. Here the CDR3 reads CASSRDRDSGYTF. CDR3 nucleotide sequence: TGTGCCAGCAGCCGGGACAGGGACTCTGGCTACACCTTC.

There are a few counts of this clone. The V gene is TRBV2, the J gene TRBJ1-5; no firm D call. The germline gives CDR1 SNHLY, CDR2 FYNNEI. V shed 7 bases and J shed 5 bases, with 9 bases lying between them. CDR3 length: 12 residues. The CDR3 bases are TGTGCCAGCACAGAGGGCTATCAGCCCCAGCATTTT. Translating it yields CASTEGYQPQHF.

This rearrangement joins TRBV7-9 to TRBJ1-1; TRBD1 matches 9 bases. The CDR3 loop spans 14 amino acids. Germline trimming cut 4 bases from V and 6 bases from J; bases unmatched to any gene: 6. Per the germline V gene, CDR1 is SEHNR and CDR2 is FQNEAQ (reference sequence). The CDR3: CASSYDRGFSEAFF. The CDR3 coding sequence is TGTGCCAGCAGCTATGACAGGGGGTTCTCTGAAGCTTTCTTT.

This clone turned up a few times. The chain uses TRBV5-1 and TRBJ1-5; D is ambiguous. The V gene's germline CDR1 is SGHRS and CDR2 YFSETQ. The CDR3 consists of 15 residues. V lost 0 bases and J lost 5, with 12 bases in between. CDR3 region: CASSLGPTPHQPQHF. DNA of the CDR3: TGCGCCAGCAGCTTGGGACCGACTCCCCATCAGCCCCAGCATTTT.

V usage is TRBV18 and J usage is TRBJ1-5; 11 nucleotides line up with TRBD1. CDR1 is KGHSH, CDR2 LQKENI, per germline. J gave up 4 bases and V 6 bases, and 5 bases lay outside the gene matches. CDR3 length: 15 residues. The CDR3 coding sequence is TGTGCCAGCTCGCTAGGGACAGGGGGGAATCAGCCCCAGCATTTT. It yields the protein CASSLGTGGNQPQHF.

J is TRBJ1-6 and V is TRBV27, with 7 bases lining up with TRBD1. The CDR3 consists of 15 residues. The V and J ends lost 7 bases and 6 bases, in that order; junction bases with no gene match: 9. CDR1 MNHEY and CDR2 SMNVEV come from the germline V gene (reference sequence). Here the CDR3 DNA reads TGTGCCAGCACCTACACGGGACAGCTTAATTCACCCCTCCACTTT. It is translated as CASTYTGQLNSPLHF.

A few counts support this clone. The rearrangement uses TRBV6-4 and TRBJ2-2; D is unclear. The V end was cut by 6 bases, the J end by 5 bases, with 25 bases between. Germline loops: CDR1 MRHNA, CDR2 SNTAGT. CDR3 length: 18 residues. CDR3 in amino acids: CASSVKGSLLAGTGELFF. The CDR3 bases are TGTGCCAGCAGCGTTAAAGGCTCGCTACTCGCCGGGACCGGGGAGCTGTTTTTT.

The rearrangement joins TRBV7-2 to TRBJ1-2; no reliable D call. Trimming took 2 bases from V and 5 from J, leaving 12 bases between them. There are 14 residues in the CDR3. From germline, CDR1 is SGHTA and CDR2 FQGNSA. As DNA, the CDR3 is TGTGCCAGCAGCTTAAGCGGCGCGGGTTATGGCTACACCTTC. Encoded protein: CASSLSGAGYGYTF.

This clone has just one count. The J gene is TRBJ1-2, the V gene TRBV3-1 (or the pseudogene TRBV3-2); D ambiguous. Per germline, CDR1 LGHDT and CDR2 YNNKEL (reference sequence). Trimming pared 6 bases from V and 10 bases from J, leaving 15 bases between. The CDR3 is 12 amino acids. The CDR3 nucleotides are TGTGCCAGCAGACAAACTAGCGGGATCTACACCTTC. Translating gives CASRQTSGIYTF.

The V gene is TRBV6-2 or TRBV6-3, the J gene TRBJ1-5; D is uncertain. The CDR3 spans 16 residues. V lost 4 bases and J 2 bases, leaving 15 bases between the germline ends. The V gene's germline CDR1 is MNHEY and CDR2 SVGEGT. In DNA, the CDR3 is TGTGCCAGCAGTTTCAGGCGAGACTATCGCAATCAGCCCCAGCATTTT. Amino acids: CASSFRRDYRNQPQHF.

In this sample, this clone turned up a few times. The rearrangement links TRBV5-4 to TRBJ1-1; no firm D call. Germline V gene data show CDR1 as SGHNT and CDR2 as YYREEE (reference sequence). CDR3 length: 14 amino acids. Trimming removed 4 bases from V and 3 bases from J, with 13 bases in between. In DNA form, the CDR3 reads TGTGCCAGCAGCACCCCGACAACCGACACTGAAGCTTTCTTT. Protein: CASSTPTTDTEAFF.

The chain couples TRBV29-1 to TRBJ1-5; tentatively, D is TRBD1 (5 bases). There are 11 residues in the CDR3. Germline CDR1 reads SQVTM; CDR2 reads ANQGSEA. The V end was cut by 4 bases, the J end by 6 bases, with 7 bases between. CDR3 loop: CSVGGTQPQHF. CDR3 in DNA: TGCAGCGTTGGGGGCACTCAGCCCCAGCATTTT.

This clone occurred once. The chain joins TRBV5-4 to TRBJ1-2; 8 positions match TRBD1. The CDR3 runs 17 residues. With 3 bases clipped from V and 2 bases from J, the junction kept 12 bases outside the gene matches. The V gene's germline CDR1 is SGHNT and CDR2 YYREEE (reference sequence). The CDR3 protein is CASSSGTTGGLNYGYTF. Here the CDR3 DNA reads TGTGCCAGCAGCTCCGGGACCACAGGGGGGCTGAACTATGGCTACACCTTC.

This clone was seen only once. V gene TRBV6-6 combines with J gene TRBJ1-1; D is unclear. CDR1 MNHNY and CDR2 SVGAGI come from the germline V gene (reference sequence). Trimming left V 5 bases short and J 2 bases short, with 3 bases between. The length of the CDR3 is 11 residues. CDR3 loop: CASSPNTEAFF. CDR3 sequence (DNA): TGTGCCAGCAGTCCAAACACTGAAGCTTTCTTT.

The J gene is TRBJ2-5, the V gene TRBV5-1; no clear D gene. The germline V gene encodes CDR1 SGHRS and CDR2 YFSETQ. The CDR3 loop spans 12 amino acids. V dropped 1 base and J dropped 4 bases, with 5 bases sitting between them. CDR3 in DNA: TGCGCCAGCAGCTTGACGGGAGAGACCCAGTACTTC. It is translated as CASSLTGETQYF.

This chain joins TRBV9 and TRBJ1-5; D remains ambiguous. Trimming stripped 4 bases from V and 0 bases from J, with 20 bases between. The CDR3 consists of 18 residues. Germline CDR1 is SGDLS and CDR2 is YYNGEE. The CDR3: CASSTGPGEAYSNQPQHF. DNA of the CDR3: TGTGCCAGCAGCACCGGACCTGGGGAGGCTTATAGCAATCAGCCCCAGCATTTT.

This chain links TRBV2 with TRBJ1-4; TRBD1 aligns across 7 bases. The CDR3 loop spans 16 amino acids. Trimming at V came to 3 bases and at J to 7 bases, leaving 11 bases not matched to a gene. Germline CDR1 is SNHLY and CDR2 is FYNNEI. CDR3 sequence (DNA): TGTGCCAGCAGTGAGTTTGCAGGGGGACGCGGTGAAAAACTGTTTTTT. It specifies CASSEFAGGRGEKLFF.

There are a few counts of this clone. The CDR3 DNA reads as TGTGCCAGCTCACCACCGGTACAGATCACCGGGGAGCTGTTTTTT. As protein: CASSPPVQITGELFF. This chain links TRBV18 with TRBJ2-2; D gene unclear. Trimming took off 0 bases at V and 4 bases at J, with 9 bases between the two ends. This CDR3 has 15 residues. Germline-derived CDR1 and CDR2 are KGHSH and LQKENI.